This TCR beta chain was identified in a study of cytomegalovirus exposure and HLA in healthy donors. General study results and limits: Some V segments, TRBV6-2 and TRBV6-3 among them, were indistinguishable and were therefore excluded.

The study ran its PCR with 60 Vbeta and 13 Jbeta primers. Sequencing used immunoSEQ multiplex PCR; TCRdb keeps in-frame clones, though not all of them. The sample consists of under 200,000 clones, approximately 80% of them appearing once. V shed 4 bases and J 6 bases; nucleotides not matched to a gene: 5. Germline-derived CDR1 and CDR2 are SGHNT and YYREEE (reference sequence). The CDR3 runs 13 residues. Concerning this clone itself: Its target is not known.

Sequenced: PBMCs. This sequence originates from a woman aged 25-40 years in good health and CMV-seropositive. The chain uses TRBV5-4 and TRBJ2-7; TRBD2 matches at 9 bases. The CDR3 nucleotides read TGTGCCAGCAGCGGGCGGGAGGGGTCCGAGCAGTACTTC. Its protein product is CASSGREGSEQYF.